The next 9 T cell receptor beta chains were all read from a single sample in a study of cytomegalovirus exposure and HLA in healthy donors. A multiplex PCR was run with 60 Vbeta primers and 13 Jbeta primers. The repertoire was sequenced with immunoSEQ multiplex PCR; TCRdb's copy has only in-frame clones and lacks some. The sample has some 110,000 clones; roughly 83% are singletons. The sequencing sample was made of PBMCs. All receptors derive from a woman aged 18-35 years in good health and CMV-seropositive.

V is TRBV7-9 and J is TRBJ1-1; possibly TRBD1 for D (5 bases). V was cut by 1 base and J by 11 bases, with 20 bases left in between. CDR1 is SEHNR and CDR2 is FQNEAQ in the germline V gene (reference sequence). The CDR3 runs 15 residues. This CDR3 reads CASSLVNTPWGEAFF. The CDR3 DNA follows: TGTGCCAGCAGCTTAGTGAACACACCCTGGGGGGAGGCTTTCTTT.

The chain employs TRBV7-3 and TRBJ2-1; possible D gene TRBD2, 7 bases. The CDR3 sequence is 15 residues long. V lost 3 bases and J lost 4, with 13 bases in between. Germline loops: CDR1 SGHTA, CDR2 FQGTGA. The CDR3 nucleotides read TGTGCCAGCAGCTTTGGGGGAGGGGGGTACAATGAGCAGTTCTTC. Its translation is CASSFGGGGYNEQFF.

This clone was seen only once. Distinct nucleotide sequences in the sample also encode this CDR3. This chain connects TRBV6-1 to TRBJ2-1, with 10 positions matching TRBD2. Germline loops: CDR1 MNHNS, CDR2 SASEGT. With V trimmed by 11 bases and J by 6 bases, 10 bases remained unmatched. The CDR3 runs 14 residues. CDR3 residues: CAGGRLAGLNEQFF. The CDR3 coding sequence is TGTGCCGGGGGGAGACTAGCGGGCCTCAATGAGCAGTTCTTC.

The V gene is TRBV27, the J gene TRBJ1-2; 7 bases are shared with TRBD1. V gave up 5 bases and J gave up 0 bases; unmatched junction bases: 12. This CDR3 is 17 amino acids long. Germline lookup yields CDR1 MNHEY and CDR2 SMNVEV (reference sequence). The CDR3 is CASSPGQIVLSNYGYTF. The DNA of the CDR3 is TGTGCCAGCAGTCCGGGACAGATAGTTTTATCTAACTATGGCTACACCTTC.

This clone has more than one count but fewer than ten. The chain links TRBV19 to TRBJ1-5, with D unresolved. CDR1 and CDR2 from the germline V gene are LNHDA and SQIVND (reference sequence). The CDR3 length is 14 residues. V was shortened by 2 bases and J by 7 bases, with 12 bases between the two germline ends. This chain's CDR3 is CASSITREEQPQHF. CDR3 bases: TGTGCCAGTAGTATAACCCGGGAAGAGCAGCCCCAGCATTTT. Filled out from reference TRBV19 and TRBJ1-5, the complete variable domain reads DGGITQSPKYLFRKEGQNVTLSCEQNLNHDAMYWYRQDPGQGLRLIYYSQIVNDFQKGDIAEGYSVSREKKESFPLTVTSAQKNPTAFYLCASSITREEQPQHFGDGTRLSIL.

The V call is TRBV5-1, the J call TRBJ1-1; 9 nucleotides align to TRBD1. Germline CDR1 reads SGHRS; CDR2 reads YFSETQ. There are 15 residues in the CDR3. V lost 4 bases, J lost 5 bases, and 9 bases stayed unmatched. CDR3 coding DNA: TGCGCCAGCAGCAACCAACAGGGGGCGAGTACTGAAGCTTTCTTT. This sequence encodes CASSNQQGASTEAFF.

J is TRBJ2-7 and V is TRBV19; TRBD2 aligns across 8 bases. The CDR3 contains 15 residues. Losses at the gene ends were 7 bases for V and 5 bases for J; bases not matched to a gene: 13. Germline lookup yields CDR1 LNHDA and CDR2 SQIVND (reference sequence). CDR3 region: CASTPRFTSGDEQYF. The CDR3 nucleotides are TGTGCCAGTACCCCTCGGTTCACTAGCGGCGACGAGCAGTACTTC.

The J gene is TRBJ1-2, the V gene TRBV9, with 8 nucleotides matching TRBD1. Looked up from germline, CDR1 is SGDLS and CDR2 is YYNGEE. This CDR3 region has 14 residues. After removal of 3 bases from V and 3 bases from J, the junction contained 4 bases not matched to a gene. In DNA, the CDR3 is TGTGCCAGCAGCGGGACAGGGAGGGACTATGGCTACACCTTC. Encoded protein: CASSGTGRDYGYTF.

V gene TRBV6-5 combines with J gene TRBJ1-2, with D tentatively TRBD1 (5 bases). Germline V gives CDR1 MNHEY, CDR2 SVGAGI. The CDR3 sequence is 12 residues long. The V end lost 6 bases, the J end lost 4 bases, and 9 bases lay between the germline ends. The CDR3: CASSRGGYGYTF. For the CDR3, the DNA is TGTGCCAGCAGCCGCGGGGGCTATGGCTACACCTTC.